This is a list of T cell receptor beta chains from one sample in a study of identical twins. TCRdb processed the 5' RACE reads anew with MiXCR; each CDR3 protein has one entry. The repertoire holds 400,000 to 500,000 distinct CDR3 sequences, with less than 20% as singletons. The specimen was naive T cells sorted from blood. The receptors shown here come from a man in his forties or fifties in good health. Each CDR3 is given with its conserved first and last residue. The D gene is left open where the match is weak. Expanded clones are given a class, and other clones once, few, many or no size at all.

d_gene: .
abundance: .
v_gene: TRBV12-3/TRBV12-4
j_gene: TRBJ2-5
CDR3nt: TGTGCCAGCAGTATCAGCGGACACCAAGAGACCCAGTACTTC
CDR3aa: CASSISGHQETQYF

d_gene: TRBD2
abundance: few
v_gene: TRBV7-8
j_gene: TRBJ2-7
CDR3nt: TGTGCCAGCAGCTTATGGGGAGGGCCCCACGAGCAGTACTTC
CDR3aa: CASSLWGGPHEQYF

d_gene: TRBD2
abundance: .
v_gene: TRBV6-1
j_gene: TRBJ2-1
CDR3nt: TGTGCCAGCAGCCGGGGACTAGCGGTCTACAATGAGCAGTTCTTC
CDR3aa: CASSRGLAVYNEQFF

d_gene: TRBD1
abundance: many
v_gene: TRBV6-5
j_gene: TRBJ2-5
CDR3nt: TGTGCCAGCAGTTACGACAGGGCGGGAGAGACCCAGTACTTC
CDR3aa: CASSYDRAGETQYF

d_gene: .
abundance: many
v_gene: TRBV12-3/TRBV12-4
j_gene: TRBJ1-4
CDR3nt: TGTGCCAGCAGCCGGGACCGGGCCGCAAAACTGTTTTTT
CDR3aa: CASSRDRAAKLFF

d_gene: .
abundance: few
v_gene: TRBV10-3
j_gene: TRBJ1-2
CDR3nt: TGTGCCATCAGTGGTGGGGATGGCTACACCTTC
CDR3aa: CAISGGDGYTF

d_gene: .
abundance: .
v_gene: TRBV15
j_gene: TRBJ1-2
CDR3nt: TGTGCCACCAGCAGAGATATGGGTGGGAAACAGGGAAGTGGCTACACCTTC
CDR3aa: CATSRDMGGKQGSGYTF

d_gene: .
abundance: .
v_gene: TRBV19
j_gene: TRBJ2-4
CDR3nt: TGTGCCAGTAGTCTAAGGAGTGGGGCAAACATTCAGTACTTC
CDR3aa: CASSLRSGANIQYF

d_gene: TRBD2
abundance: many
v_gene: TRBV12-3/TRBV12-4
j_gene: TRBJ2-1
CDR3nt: TGTGCCAGCAGTTTGGGGACTAGCCTAGAGACCTACAATGAGCAGTTCTTC
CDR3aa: CASSLGTSLETYNEQFF

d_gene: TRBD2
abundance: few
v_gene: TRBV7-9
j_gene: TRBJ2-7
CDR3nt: TGTGCCAGCAGCTTAGGGGGCGGGAGCTCCTACGAGCAGTACTTC
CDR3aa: CASSLGGGSSYEQYF

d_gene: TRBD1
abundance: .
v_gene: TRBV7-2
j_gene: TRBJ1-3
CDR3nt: TGTGCCAGCAGCTTAATGGGCAGGGGGATTGGAAACACCATATATTTT
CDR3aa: CASSLMGRGIGNTIYF

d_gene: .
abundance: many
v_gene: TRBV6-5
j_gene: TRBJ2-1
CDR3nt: TGTGCCAGCATTTCCCCCTACAATGAGCAGTTCTTC
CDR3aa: CASISPYNEQFF

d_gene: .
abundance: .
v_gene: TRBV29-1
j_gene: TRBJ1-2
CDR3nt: TGCAGCGTTGAAGATCTTCTGGCTAACTATGGCTACACCTTC
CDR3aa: CSVEDLLANYGYTF

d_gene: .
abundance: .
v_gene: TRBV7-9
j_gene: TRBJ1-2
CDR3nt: TGTGCCAGCAGCTTACTAGATCTTGACTATGGCTACACCTTC
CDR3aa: CASSLLDLDYGYTF

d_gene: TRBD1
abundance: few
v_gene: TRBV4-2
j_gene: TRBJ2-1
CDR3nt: TGTGCCAGCAGCCAAGCTTTTCGACAGGGATCCTACAATGAGCAGTTCTTC
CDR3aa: CASSQAFRQGSYNEQFF

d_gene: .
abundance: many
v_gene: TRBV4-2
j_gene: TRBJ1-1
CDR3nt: TGTGCCAGCAGCCAAGATGGACCGGCAGGTAGCATCCTGGAAGCTTTCTTT
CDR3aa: CASSQDGPAGSILEAFF

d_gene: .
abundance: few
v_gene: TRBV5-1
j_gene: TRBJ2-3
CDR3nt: TGCGCCAGCAGCTTGCAGGGGACCTTCACAGATACGCAGTATTTT
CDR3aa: CASSLQGTFTDTQYF

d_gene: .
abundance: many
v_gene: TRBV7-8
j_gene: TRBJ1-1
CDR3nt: TGTGCCAGCAGTTTAACAGGGACTACTGAAGCTTTCTTT
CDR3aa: CASSLTGTTEAFF

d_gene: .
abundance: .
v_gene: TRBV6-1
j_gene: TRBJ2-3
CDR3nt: TGTGCCAGCAGGAGGTCAGGGGCCGCGGATACGCAGTATTTT
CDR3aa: CASRRSGAADTQYF

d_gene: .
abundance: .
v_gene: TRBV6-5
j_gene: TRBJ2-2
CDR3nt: TGTGCCAGCAGTTATACTAACACCGGGGAGCTGTTTTTT
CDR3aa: CASSYTNTGELFF

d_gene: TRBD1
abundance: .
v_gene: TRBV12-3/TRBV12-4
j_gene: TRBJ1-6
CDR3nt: TGTGCCAGCAGTTCCTGGGGACAGGGAAAAACACCCCTCCACTTT
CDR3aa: CASSSWGQGKTPLHF

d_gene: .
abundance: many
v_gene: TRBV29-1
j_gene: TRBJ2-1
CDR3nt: TGCAGCGTTGTATTTGACTGGAGCAGAACTTACAATGAGCAGTTCTTC
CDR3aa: CSVVFDWSRTYNEQFF

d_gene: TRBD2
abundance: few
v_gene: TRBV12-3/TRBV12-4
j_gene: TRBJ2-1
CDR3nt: TGTGCCAGCAGAAAGACTAGCGGGGGATACAATGAGCAGTTCTTC
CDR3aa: CASRKTSGGYNEQFF

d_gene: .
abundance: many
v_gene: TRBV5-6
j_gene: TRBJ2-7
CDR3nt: TGTGCCAGCAGCCGACAGGTGCCCTACGAGCAGTACTTC
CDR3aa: CASSRQVPYEQYF

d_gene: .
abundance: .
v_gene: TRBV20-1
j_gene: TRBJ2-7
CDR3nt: TGCAGTGCCACGGGGGGCCCCAGGTTGGAGCAGTACTTC
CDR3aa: CSATGGPRLEQYF

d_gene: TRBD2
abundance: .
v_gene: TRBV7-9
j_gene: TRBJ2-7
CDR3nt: TGTGCCAGCAGGAGAGCGGGAGGTGGGCTAGTAGACTACGAGCAGTACTTC
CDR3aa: CASRRAGGGLVDYEQYF

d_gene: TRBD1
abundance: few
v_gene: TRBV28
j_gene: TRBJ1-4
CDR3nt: TGTGCCAGCAGTTTTCAGGGGGCAGTAACTAATGAAAAACTGTTTTTT
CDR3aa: CASSFQGAVTNEKLFF

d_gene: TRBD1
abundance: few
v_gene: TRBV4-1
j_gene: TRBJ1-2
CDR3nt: TGCGCCAGCAGCCAAGGGACAGGGGGCAGATTCTATGGCTACACCTTC
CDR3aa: CASSQGTGGRFYGYTF

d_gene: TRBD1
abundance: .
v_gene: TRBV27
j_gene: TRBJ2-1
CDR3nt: TGTGCCAGCAGTAAAGAACCGGGACAGGGATACAATGAGCAGTTCTTC
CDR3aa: CASSKEPGQGYNEQFF

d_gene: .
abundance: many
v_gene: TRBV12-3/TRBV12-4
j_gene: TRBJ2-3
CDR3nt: TGTGCCAGCAGTTTTGGGGGCCCAACAGATACGCAGTATTTT
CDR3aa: CASSFGGPTDTQYF

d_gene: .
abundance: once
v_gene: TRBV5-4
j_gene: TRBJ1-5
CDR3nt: TGTGCCAGCAGCTTGGCCGGGCAAGGACCCCAGCATTTT
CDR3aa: CASSLAGQGPQHF

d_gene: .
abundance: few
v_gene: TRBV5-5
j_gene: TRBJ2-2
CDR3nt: TGTGCCAGCAGTAGCGGGACAGGGTGGGACACCGGGGAGCTGTTTTTT
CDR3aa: CASSSGTGWDTGELFF

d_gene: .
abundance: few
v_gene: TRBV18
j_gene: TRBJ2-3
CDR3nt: TGTGCCAGCTCACCAATAGGGGTGTCTAGCACAGATACGCAGTATTTT
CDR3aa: CASSPIGVSSTDTQYF

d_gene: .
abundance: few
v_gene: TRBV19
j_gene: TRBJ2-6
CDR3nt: TGTGCCAGTAGTATTTCTCGCAGGACGGACGGGGCCAACGTCCTGACTTTC
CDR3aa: CASSISRRTDGANVLTF

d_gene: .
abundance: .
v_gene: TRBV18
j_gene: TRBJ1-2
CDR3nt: TGTGCCAGCTCACCTGCAGAGGTGGATGGCTACACCTTC
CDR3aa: CASSPAEVDGYTF